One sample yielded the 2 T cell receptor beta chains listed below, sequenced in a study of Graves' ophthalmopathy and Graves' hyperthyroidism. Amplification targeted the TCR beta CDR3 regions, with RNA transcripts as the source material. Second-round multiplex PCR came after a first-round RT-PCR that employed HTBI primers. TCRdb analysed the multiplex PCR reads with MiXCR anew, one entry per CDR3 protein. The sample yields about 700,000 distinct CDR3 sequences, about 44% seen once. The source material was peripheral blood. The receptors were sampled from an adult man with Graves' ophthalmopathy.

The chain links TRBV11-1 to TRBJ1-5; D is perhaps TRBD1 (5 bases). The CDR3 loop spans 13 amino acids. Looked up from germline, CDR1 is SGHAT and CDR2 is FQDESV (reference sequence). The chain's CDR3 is CAREGLVNQPQHF. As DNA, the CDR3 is TGTGCTAGAGAGGGGTTGGTTAATCAGCCCCAGCATTTT.

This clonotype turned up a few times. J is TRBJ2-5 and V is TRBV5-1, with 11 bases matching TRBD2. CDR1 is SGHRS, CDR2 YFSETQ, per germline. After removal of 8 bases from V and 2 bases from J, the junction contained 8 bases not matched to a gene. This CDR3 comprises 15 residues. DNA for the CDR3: TGCGCCAGTAGGATCCTAGCGGGGGGTCAAGAGACCCAGTACTTC. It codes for CASRILAGGQETQYF.